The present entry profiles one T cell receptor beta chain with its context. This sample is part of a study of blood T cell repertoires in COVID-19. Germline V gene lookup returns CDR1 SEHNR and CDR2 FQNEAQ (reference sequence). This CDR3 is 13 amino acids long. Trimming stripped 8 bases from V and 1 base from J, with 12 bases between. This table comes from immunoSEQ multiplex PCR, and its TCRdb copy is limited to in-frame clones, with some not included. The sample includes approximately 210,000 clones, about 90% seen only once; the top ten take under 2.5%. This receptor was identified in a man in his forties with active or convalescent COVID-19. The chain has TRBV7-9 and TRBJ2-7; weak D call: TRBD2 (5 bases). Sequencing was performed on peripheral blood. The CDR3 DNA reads TGTGCCAGCTCACGGGATTGGTCCTACGAGCAGTACTTC. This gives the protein CASSRDWSYEQYF.